This T cell receptor beta chain was identified during a study of blood T cell repertoires in COVID-19. Study-wide background: PBMCs, B-cell-depleted T cells, or T cells were the source of the cDNA or gDNA that made up the material.

Source study methods: Estimation of nucleated cell counts relied on the amplification of reference gene primers. The method was immunoSEQ multiplex PCR; TCRdb's version includes in-frame clones alone and lacks a portion of them. That table is the source of V, J and clone size, and D and trimming were worked out from the DNA. The sample lists approximately 63,000 clones, less than 90% occurring once. The sample consisted of peripheral blood. The TCR originated in a man aged 80 or over in a cohort sampled during active COVID-19.

The CDR3 sequence: CASRPGLAGGRELFF. The CDR3 DNA sequence: TGTGCCAGCAGACCAGGACTAGCGGGAGGCCGGGAGCTGTTTTTT. The V call is TRBV2, the J call TRBJ2-2; 14 bases line up with TRBD2. Unmatched junction bases numbered 6, after V lost 6 bases and J lost 9 bases. CDR1 and CDR2 (germline): SNHLY, FYNNEI. This CDR3 spans 15 amino acids.